This TCR beta chain was recorded in a study of blood T cell repertoires in COVID-19. Study information: Nucleic acid was either cDNA or gDNA, and it came from T cells, B-cell-depleted T cells, or PBMCs.

Assay used: immunoSEQ multiplex PCR; TCRdb lists only in-frame clones, some missing. The sample shows around 440,000 clones, about 91% of them seen only once. Patients in Seattle were enrolled during active infection, then followed longitudinally. There are 13 residues in the CDR3. Deletions cut 3 bases from V and 7 bases from J, with 15 bases between. Germline V gives CDR1 DFQATT, CDR2 SNEGSKA (reference sequence). The chain is built from TRBV20-1 and TRBJ1-2; no definite D call. This clonotype was sampled from a woman between 50 and 59 years old with COVID-19, enrolled during active disease. Source material: peripheral blood. CDR3 residues: CSASSSGSGGYTF. The CDR3 coding sequence is TGCAGTGCTAGTTCGTCGGGATCCGGTGGCTACACCTTC.